What follows are 5 T cell receptor beta chains derived from one specimen sequenced in a study of T cell responses to AZD1222 COVID-19 vaccine. The assay was immunoSEQ multiplex PCR, and TCRdb's table has in-frame clones only and misses some. The sample contains 90,000 to 150,000 clones, 70% to 90% of which appear only once. Sequencing was performed on peripheral blood, taken on day 0 of AZD1222 vaccination. These receptors were taken from an adult in good health.

The chain uses TRBV6-1 and TRBJ2-5, with D possibly being TRBD1 (7 bases). The CDR3 contains 15 residues. Trimming left V 7 bases short and J 5 bases short, with 20 bases between. Germline CDR1 reads MNHNS; CDR2 reads SASEGT. The CDR3 DNA is TGTGCCAGCACCTCAAACAGGGGAGGAGGGGAGACCCAGTACTTC. Its protein is CASTSNRGGGETQYF.

This clone was seen a handful of times. The V call is TRBV21-1, the J call TRBJ1-2; the table's D call of TRBD1 was not tested on the DNA. TRBV21-1 is noted as a pseudogene. This CDR3 spans 14 amino acids. The CDR3 loop reads CASSRTGGERGYTF. As DNA, the CDR3 is TGTGCCAGCAGCAGGACAGGGGGCGAGAGGGGCTACACCTTC.

This chain connects TRBV6-2 or TRBV6-3 to TRBJ1-6; D is perhaps TRBD1 (6 bases). CDR3 length: 14 amino acids. Trimming removed 6 bases from V and 7 bases from J, with 13 bases in between. Germline V gene lookup returns CDR1 MNHEY and CDR2 SVGEGT. CDR3 sequence reads: CASSPTGQNSPLHF. The CDR3 nucleotides are TGTGCCAGCAGCCCTACAGGGCAAAATTCACCCCTCCACTTT.

The V and J genes are TRBV6-2 or TRBV6-3 and TRBJ1-5; D perhaps matches TRBD1 (6 bases). Germline V gene lookup returns CDR1 MNHEY and CDR2 SVGEGT. This CDR3 is built from 13 residues. V was shortened by 2 bases and J by 7 bases, with 9 bases between the two germline ends. The CDR3 loop is CASSYGGQQPQHF. CDR3 nucleotide sequence: TGTGCCAGCAGTTACGGGGGGCAACAGCCCCAGCATTTT.

The gene calls are TRBV28 and TRBJ2-3; TRBD2 matches 8 bases. Germline-derived CDR1 and CDR2 are MDHEN and SYDVKM. V was clipped by 4 bases and J by 1 base; unmatched bases: 31. CDR3 length equals 24 residues. The CDR3, as DNA: TGTGCCAGCAGTTCCCCAGCGGGAGACACCAAAATATTCCGCGGGGCACACGGCACAGATACGCAGTATTTT. Translating gives CASSSPAGDTKIFRGAHGTDTQYF.